This T cell receptor beta chain was retrieved from a study of T cell repertoires in cytomegalovirus infection. The CDR3 contains 16 residues. The junction had 7 bases not matched to a gene; V was cut back by 5 bases and J by 2 bases. Germline CDR1 reads SGHVS; CDR2 reads FNYEAQ. Using its own MiXCR run on the reads, TCRdb lists one record per CDR3 protein. The sample has around 300,000 distinct CDR3 sequences, more than 20% seen once. Worth noting for this clonotype: Antigen: not known. The CDR3 carries no conserved terminal phenylalanine or tryptophan, so it likely arises from a read error.

This sequence was found in a human donor in good health (CMV status not recorded). Some clones in this sample may be carry-over from other donors' samples. Sequenced here: cultured PBMCs, sampled from culture after CMV antigen stimulation. The chain is built from TRBV7-6 and TRBJ2-5; 11 nucleotides match TRBD2. The CDR3 sequence is CASSPPGLAEQETQYL. CDR3 bases: TGTGCCAGCAGCCCCCCGGGACTAGCGGAACAAGAGACCCAGTACCTC.